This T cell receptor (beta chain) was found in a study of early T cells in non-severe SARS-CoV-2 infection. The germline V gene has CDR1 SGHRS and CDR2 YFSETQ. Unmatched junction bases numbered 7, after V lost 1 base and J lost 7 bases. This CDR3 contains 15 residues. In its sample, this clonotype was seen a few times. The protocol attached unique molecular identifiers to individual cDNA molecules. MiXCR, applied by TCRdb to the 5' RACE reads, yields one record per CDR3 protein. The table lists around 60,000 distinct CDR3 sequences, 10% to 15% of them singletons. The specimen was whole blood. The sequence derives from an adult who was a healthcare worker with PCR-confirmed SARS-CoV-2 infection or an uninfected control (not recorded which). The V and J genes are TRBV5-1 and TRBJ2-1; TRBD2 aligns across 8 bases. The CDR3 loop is CASSLLSGGRNEQFF. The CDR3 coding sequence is TGCGCCAGCAGCTTGCTTTCGGGGGGGCGGAATGAGCAGTTCTTC.